The entry that follows covers one T cell receptor beta chain sequence. Its antigen is currently not known. No much larger clone exists at a distance of one base, and base qualities are not known. Receptors were amplified or captured by 5' RACE. Sequencer: Illumina HiSeq 2500. A second about 7 to 12 cycle PCR used a sample-barcoded 5' primer and a J-beta primer mix. A unique molecular identifier was introduced onto each TCR beta cDNA molecule by a template-switch 5' adaptor carrying 12 random nucleotides. Each sample yielded at least 2.5 million CDR3-containing paired-end reads. First-strand cDNA was synthesized from all RNA with the Mint cDNA synthesis kit, primed by a TRBC-specific oligonucleotide. Following uracil-DNA glycosylase treatment, all cDNA underwent a first 18-cycle PCR with the universal primers M1SS and BC2_uni_R. In the source study's methods: For normalization, 1 million high-quality reads, each with a distinct molecular identifier, were randomly selected from each sample. Instead of being binned into consensus sequences, reads that shared molecular identifiers were thrown out. CDR3 identification, clonotype clustering and error correction used MiTCR with a Q25 quality threshold and the strictest error-elimination algorithm. A nonparametric unseen species model with Euler transformation was used to estimate a lower bound on total TCR beta diversity. TCRdb itself trimmed the public reads at Q25 with fastp, ran MiXCR and retained productive beta chains. Each CDR3 protein gets just one entry, which takes the most common genes and DNA from the rows behind it. The V and J calls were determined by TCRdb, not by the authors. This sample lists nearly 800,000 distinct CDR3 sequences; approximately 53% were detected once. Of the sample, around 24% falls within the top ten clones.

Systemically healthy Caucasian individuals from Russia, approximately 39 in total and aged about 6 to 100 years, were included as donors. Each donor gave 8 to 10 milliliters of peripheral blood, drawn into EDTA-treated Vacutainer tubes. Ficoll-Paque density-gradient centrifugation was used to isolate PBMCs, with at least 6.5 million per sample. Trizol reagent was used to extract total RNA from the PBMCs, yielding at least 6 micrograms per sample. The percentages of naive CD45RAhigh/CD27high T cells were determined by flow cytometry on a PBMC aliquot from every donor. This specimen comes from a study of blood T cells in healthy people across ages (dated by TCRdb to about 2015). Regarding the complete study: In model experiments, template switching captured about one uniquely barcoded TCR beta cDNA molecule for every two T cells. For two donors (one aged 18 to 29 and one aged 80 or older), the study analyzed two additional independent replicas of 1 million unique cDNA reads from the same blood draw. Donors were grouped into four age groups: young (average roughly 16 years), middle-aged (less than 40), aged (around 56) and long-lived (approximately 75). Using deep sequencing normalized with unique cDNA molecular identifiers, the study measured how TCR beta repertoire diversity changes with age. To avoid experimental bias, donors of different ages were spread randomly across the sequencing lanes. Results and caveats for the whole study, not just this receptor: Estimates of total diversity based on one million sequenced T cells were regarded as lower bounds and as underestimates. The long-lived group showed more naive CD4+ T cells, fewer expanded clones and increased TCR diversity than the aged group, suggesting age selection. Observed TCR beta diversity per million T cells fell roughly linearly with age, and a significant reduction was already apparent by age roughly 40. The CMV infection status of donors was not known, potentially confounding age-related changes in expanded clonotypes. Bulk unsorted PBMC profiling prevented conclusive comparison of naive and antigen-experienced compartments. The percentage of naive T cells measured by flow cytometry correlated strongly with observed TCR beta diversity.

Sample: blood. This TCR came from a man in his forties in good health.

The nucleotide sequence reads as follows: TGTGCCATCAATAACAAACAGGGGTCAACCTACGAGCAGTACTTC. Translated, it gives CAINNKQGSTYEQYF. The receptor chain draws on TRBV10-3 and TRBJ2-7; 7 bases in the middle match TRBD1. From its cysteine to its phenylalanine, the CDR3 spans 15 amino acids. Only CDR3 DNA is held: 45 bases, read in frame from base 1. Trimming removed 7 bases from V and 2 bases from J; the gene matches leave 11 bases unexplained. The germline V gene specifies ENHRY as CDR1 and SYGVKD as CDR2.